The present T cell receptor (beta chain) was sequenced within a study of T cells in localized non-small cell lung cancer. Profiled with immunoSEQ multiplex PCR; TCRdb holds only in-frame clones, not every one. The sample includes fewer than 100,000 clones, roughly 90% of them seen just once. To note about this clone: What it recognizes is unknown.

Study observations and caveats: Within adjacent lung there appeared a median approximately 60 of the top 100 tumor clones. Heterogeneity is still possible, as just one tumor region was sequenced. Uninvolved adjacent lung had more T cell clonality than any other tissue, topping tumor.

Trimming removed 7 bases from V and 0 bases from J, with 22 bases in between. The CDR3 contains 19 residues. Looked up from germline, CDR1 is LNHDA and CDR2 is SQIVND (reference sequence). Material: peripheral blood, obtained before any cancer treatment. The TCR comes from a man aged 35 to 70 with stage I squamous cell lung carcinoma. This chain uses TRBV19 with TRBJ2-6, with D perhaps matching TRBD1 or TRBD2 (6 bases each). The CDR3 nucleotides read TGTGCCAGTATCGGCAGGGGAGGTTCTATCGACTCTGGGGCCAACGTCCTGACTTTC. It encodes CASIGRGGSIDSGANVLTF.